What follows is one T cell receptor (beta chain) and its context. It was CD45RO-negative cells, positively selected for CCR7, that made up naive CD8 cells, with terminally differentiated effector memory CD45RA+ cells excluded. This specimen comes from a study of shared clonotypes between healthy human individuals. For the study at large: Per-donor plates numbered three CD4 naive, three CD4 memory, two CD8 naive and one CD8 memory.

How the authors handled the data: Without quality scores, immunoSEQ junctional reads could not be filtered like full-length reads. Method: immunoSEQ multiplex PCR; TCRdb's copy keeps in-frame clones and lacks some. V and J calls and clone size are as listed in that table; D and trimming were resolved from the DNA. The data hold under 1 million clones, with over 90% observed a single time. The germline CDR1 and CDR2 sequences are MNHEY and SMNVEV (reference sequence). Trimming shortened V by 7 bases and J by 4 bases, and 8 bases separated the two germline ends. The CDR3 loop spans 12 amino acids. Material: naive CD8+ T cells sorted from blood. The chain combines TRBV27 with TRBJ2-1; D is possibly TRBD2 (6 bases). The TCR was taken from a man aged 25-45 years in good health. The DNA for the CDR3 is TGTGCCAGCACGGCGGGATACAATGAGCAGTTCTTC. Protein product: CASTAGYNEQFF.